The clone carrying this TCR beta chain was counted between two and nine times. What it recognizes is unknown. The source of the sample is a study of blood T cells in healthy people across ages. Overall study results and limits: Both higher diversity and more naive CD4+ cells marked long-lived donors when set against aged donors.

CDR1 is MNHNS, CDR2 SASEGT, per germline. V dropped 4 bases and J dropped 1; count of bases not matched to a gene: 1. The CDR3 is made up of 14 amino acids. Using a J-beta primer mix together with a sample-barcoded 5' primer, a second PCR was run for 7 to 11 cycles. MiXCR was run by TCRdb on the 5' RACE reads, yielding one entry per CDR3 protein. The sample yields 850,000 to 1,300,000 distinct CDR3 sequences, 45% seen once. V and J are TRBV6-1 and TRBJ2-1; 7 bases align to TRBD1. Material for sequencing was blood. This clonotype was sampled from a woman in her sixties in good health. CDR3 coding DNA: TGTGCCAGCAGTGGGGGACAGTCCTACAATGAGCAGTTCTTC. Its translation is CASSGGQSYNEQFF.